These 27 T cell receptor beta chains share one sample of origin, sequenced in a study of neurological immune-mediated disorders. Regarding time point: longitudinal time-point 2. TCRdb used MiXCR to reprocess the 5' RACE reads, holding one entry per CDR3 protein. This repertoire shows under 100,000 distinct CDR3 sequences, about 13% found once; its top ten account for around 4.5%. Sequencing used PBMCs. All receptors come from a female donor with HTLV-1-associated myelopathy (HAM/TSP).

The gene calls are TRBV12-3 or TRBV12-4 and TRBJ2-2, with 8 bases identical to TRBD2. The CDR3 spans 15 residues. The V gene end was trimmed by 5 bases and the J gene end by 3 bases; junction bases not matched to a gene: 5. The CDR3 loop reads CASSKLAVHTGELFF. In nucleotides, the CDR3 is TGTGCCAGCAGTAAACTAGCGGTTCACACCGGGGAGCTGTTTTTT.

This clonotype was recorded many times. J is TRBJ1-2 and V is TRBV12-3 or TRBV12-4; D unresolved. The CDR3 loop spans 11 amino acids. V was pared by 2 bases and J by 7 bases, with 5 bases between. CDR3 sequence: CASSLLGGYTF. The CDR3 DNA is TGTGCCAGCAGTTTATTGGGTGGCTACACCTTC.

This clonotype was found many times. The V and J genes are TRBV5-1 and TRBJ2-1, with TRBD1 matching over 8 bases. The germline V gene has CDR1 SGHRS and CDR2 YFSETQ. This CDR3 is 14 amino acids long. The junction had 5 bases not matched to a gene; V was cut back by 4 bases and J by 5 bases. This CDR3 is CASSLGTGNNEQFF. DNA of the CDR3: TGCGCCAGCAGCCTGGGGACAGGTAACAATGAGCAGTTCTTC.

The table lists this clonotype with a few counts. The J gene is TRBJ2-5, the V gene TRBV7-9; the D gene could be TRBD1 or TRBD2 (5 bases each). The CDR3 contains 16 residues. CDR1 SEHNR and CDR2 FQNEAQ come from the germline V gene (reference sequence). V was trimmed by 5 bases and J by 5 bases, leaving 21 bases between them. CDR3 region: CASSGPGTEPGETQYF. CDR3 bases: TGTGCCAGCAGCGGGCCCGGGACGGAGCCGGGGGAGACCCAGTACTTC. The variable domain in full, with the rest retrieved from reference TRBV7-9 and TRBJ2-5, is DTGVSQNPRHKITKRGQNVTFRCDPISEHNRLYWYRQTLGQGPEFLTYFQNEAQLEKSRLLSDRFSAERPKGSFSTLEIQRTEQGDSAMYLCASSGPGTEPGETQYFGPGTRLLVL.

This clonotype was seen at least ten times. The J gene is TRBJ2-2, the V gene TRBV5-5, with no clear D. The CDR3 loop spans 15 amino acids. From germline, CDR1 is SGHKS and CDR2 YYEKEE (reference sequence). Trimming shortened V by 4 bases and J by 6 bases, and 16 bases separated the two germline ends. This chain's CDR3 is CASSPVPSTSGELFF. DNA for the CDR3: TGTGCCAGCAGCCCCGTCCCCTCTACCTCCGGGGAGCTGTTTTTT.

This clonotype was seen at least ten times. The chain combines TRBV2 with TRBJ2-1, with TRBD2 identical over 12 bases. The CDR3 contains 17 residues. Trimming removed 6 bases from V and 2 bases from J; junction bases left unmatched: 8. The V gene's germline CDR1 is SNHLY and CDR2 FYNNEI. The CDR3 DNA sequence: TGTGCCAGCAGGGCCAGACTAGCGGGGGCGGCCTACAATGAGCAGTTCTTC. As protein: CASRARLAGAAYNEQFF.

In this sample, this clonotype turned up many times. V gene TRBV5-1 combines with J gene TRBJ2-7, with 7 bases aligning to TRBD1. This CDR3 has 15 residues. Germline trimming cut 0 bases from V and 2 bases from J; bases unmatched to any gene: 5. Germline lookup yields CDR1 SGHRS and CDR2 YFSETQ. CDR3 protein: CASSLGGTVTYEQYF. CDR3 DNA: TGCGCCAGCAGCTTGGGGGGGACAGTAACCTACGAGCAGTACTTC.

This clonotype was seen a single time. At one boundary the junction diverges from the germline segment, which might be a read error. The chain carries TRBV20-1 and TRBJ1-5; unclear D gene. Germline V gene data show CDR1 as DFQATT and CDR2 as SNEGSKA (reference sequence). This CDR3 is built from 14 residues. The CDR3 loop is CSARGWHDNQPQHF. As DNA, the CDR3 is TGCAGTGCCCGCGGGTGGCATGACAATCAGCCCCAACATTTT.

This clonotype has at least ten counts. V and J are TRBV2 and TRBJ2-3, with D maybe TRBD1 (6 bases). CDR3 length: 15 residues. Trimming took off 2 bases at V and 6 bases at J, with 15 bases between the two ends. Germline-derived CDR1 and CDR2 are SNHLY and FYNNEI. CDR3 DNA: TGTGCCAGCAGTGAAACAGGGAATTTGGGGGATACGCAGTATTTT. It is translated as CASSETGNLGDTQYF.

This clonotype was counted ten times or more. CDR3 nucleotide sequence: TGTGCCAGCAGCCGCTCGGGGTCGGGCACTGAAGCTTTCTTT. Its protein product is CASSRSGSGTEAFF. The chain carries TRBV6-6 and TRBJ1-1, with D unclear. The germline CDR1 and CDR2 sequences are MNHNY and SVGAGI (reference sequence). The V gene lost 6 bases and the J gene lost 4 bases, with 15 bases spanning the gap. The CDR3 consists of 14 residues.

This clonotype came up many times. The chain employs TRBV5-1 and TRBJ2-2; the D gene is possibly TRBD2 (6 bases). V was clipped by 2 bases and J by 5 bases, with 7 bases between them. The CDR3 is made up of 13 amino acids. Germline V gene sequence: CDR1 SGHRS, CDR2 YFSETQ. The CDR3 protein is CASSFSGTGELFF. CDR3 nucleotide sequence: TGCGCCAGCAGCTTCAGCGGGACCGGGGAGCTGTTTTTT.

This clonotype showed up many times. This rearrangement joins TRBV6-5 to TRBJ2-3; D gene uncertain. Per the germline V gene, CDR1 is MNHEY and CDR2 is SVGAGI. Between the trimmed V and J ends, which lost 2 bases and 2 bases, there was a span of 8 bases. This CDR3 comprises 14 residues. CDR3 sequence: CASSYMLPTDTQYF. The CDR3 DNA reads as TGTGCCAGCAGTTACATGTTACCCACAGATACGCAGTATTTT.

At least ten counts were recorded for this clonotype. The gene calls are TRBV5-1 and TRBJ2-2; no clear D. The CDR3 length is 13 residues. V lost 4 bases to trimming and J lost 4 bases, with 8 bases between them. Per the germline V gene, CDR1 is SGHRS and CDR2 is YFSETQ. CDR3 sequence (DNA): TGCGCCAGCAGCAGTCCAGGCACCGGGGAGCTGTTTTTT. Translated, it gives CASSSPGTGELFF.

Many counts were recorded for this clonotype. The CDR3 region is CASSGGRRSTDTQYF. CDR3 DNA sequence: TGTGCCAGCAGTGGAGGACGGCGGAGCACAGATACGCAGTATTTT. This chain uses TRBV6-1 with TRBJ2-3; unclear D gene. Germline loops: CDR1 MNHNS, CDR2 SASEGT. This CDR3 is built from 15 residues. V lost 4 bases, J lost 0 bases, and 11 bases lay in between.

Many counts were recorded for this clonotype. V is TRBV20-1 and J is TRBJ2-1, with a weak D call TRBD2 (6 bases). The CDR3 length is 17 residues. The germline V and J ends were trimmed by 2 bases and 0 bases, with 17 bases remaining between them. The germline gives CDR1 DFQATT, CDR2 SNEGSKA (reference sequence). Here the CDR3 reads CSARSLGGSSSYNEQFF. For the CDR3, the DNA is TGCAGTGCTAGATCCCTAGGAGGGTCGTCCTCCTACAATGAGCAGTTCTTC.

This clonotype was observed many times. CDR3 bases: TGCAGTGCTAGAGATCCCGGGAGTCCCCAGTACTTC. Encoded protein: CSARDPGSPQYF. The chain carries TRBV20-1 and TRBJ2-5, with a possible D match to TRBD2 (6 bases). Germline lookup yields CDR1 DFQATT and CDR2 SNEGSKA (reference sequence). Trimming left V 0 bases short and J 9 bases short, with 11 bases between. CDR3 length: 12 residues.

This clonotype appeared many times. V is TRBV12-5 and J is TRBJ2-5; 7 bases align to TRBD2. This CDR3 is 15 amino acids long. Germline V CDR1 and CDR2: LGHNT, FRNRAP. With 4 bases clipped from V and 1 base from J, the junction kept 6 bases outside the gene matches. The CDR3 region has the DNA TGTGCTAGTGGTTGGGGGACTACCTTCCAAGAGACCCAGTACTTC. This encodes CASGWGTTFQETQYF.

This clonotype was observed many times. The gene calls are TRBV28 and TRBJ2-2, with TRBD2 identical over 13 bases. Trimming cost V 6 bases and J 5 bases; bases outside gene matches: 3. The CDR3 is 15 residues long. Germline V gene data show CDR1 as MDHEN and CDR2 as SYDVKM. The CDR3 sequence is CASSLGLAGTGELFF. The CDR3 DNA follows: TGTGCCAGCAGCCTGGGACTAGCGGGGACCGGGGAGCTGTTTTTT.

This clonotype was seen many times. The chain is built from TRBV29-1 and TRBJ1-1; no firm D call. This CDR3 region has 12 residues. Germline V gene lookup returns CDR1 SQVTM and CDR2 ANQGSEA. V lost 4 bases and J 5 bases, leaving 11 bases between the germline ends. The CDR3 protein is CSVAWEGTEAFF. The CDR3 coding sequence is TGCAGCGTTGCATGGGAGGGTACTGAAGCTTTCTTT. The whole variable domain, filled in from reference TRBV29-1 and TRBJ1-1, reads SAVISQKPSRDICQRGTSLTIQCQVDSQVTMMFWYRQQPGQSLTLIATANQGSEATYESGFVIDKFPISRPNLTFSTLTVSNMSPEDSSIYLCSVAWEGTEAFFGQGTRLTVV.

This clonotype was observed at least ten times. This chain joins TRBV12-3 or TRBV12-4 and TRBJ2-1, with 7 bases identical to TRBD1. V lost 8 bases to trimming and J lost 6 bases; unmatched junction nucleotides: 7. This CDR3 is built from 13 residues. The CDR3 is CASRQGIRNEQFF. CDR3 sequence (DNA): TGTGCCAGCCGACAGGGAATCCGCAATGAGCAGTTCTTC.

V gene TRBV29-1 combines with J gene TRBJ2-7; 7 bases are shared with TRBD1. Looked up from germline, CDR1 is SQVTM and CDR2 is ANQGSEA. This CDR3 has 13 residues. V trimming: 7 bases; J trimming: 0 bases; junction bases outside the gene matches: 6. The DNA for the CDR3 is TGCAGCGGCCCCAGGGACAGCTCCTACGAGCAGTACTTC. Residues: CSGPRDSSYEQYF.

The sample holds many counts of this clonotype. The chain links TRBV5-1 to TRBJ1-4; 8 bases fit TRBD1. CDR1 and CDR2 from the germline V gene are SGHRS and YFSETQ. V lost 0 bases, J lost 1 base, and 8 bases stayed unmatched. This CDR3 has 18 amino acids. The chain's CDR3 is CASSLEMNRGKTNEKLFF. The DNA of the CDR3 is TGCGCCAGCAGCTTGGAGATGAACAGGGGGAAAACTAATGAAAAACTGTTTTTT. Based on the CDR3 plus reference TRBV5-1 and TRBJ1-4, the full variable domain is KAGVTQTPRYLIKTRGQQVTLSCSPISGHRSVSWYQQTPGQGLQFLFEYFSETQRNKGNFPGRFSGRQFSNSRSEMNVSTLELGDSALYLCASSLEMNRGKTNEKLFFGSGTQLSVL.

This clonotype was found many times. The chain links TRBV20-1 to TRBJ2-7, with D possibly TRBD1 on 5 matching bases. The germline gives CDR1 DFQATT, CDR2 SNEGSKA (reference sequence). Between the trimmed V and J ends, which lost 5 bases and 0 bases, there was a span of 8 bases. This CDR3 spans 12 amino acids. The DNA of the CDR3 is TGCAGTGCTTTGGACAACTCCTACGAGCAGTACTTC. Protein: CSALDNSYEQYF.

This clonotype has at least ten counts. The genes are TRBV28 and TRBJ1-5, with 12 bases that match TRBD1. CDR1 MDHEN and CDR2 SYDVKM come from the germline V gene. The CDR3 is 15 residues long. The V gene end was trimmed by 6 bases and the J gene end by 1 base; junction bases not matched to a gene: 1. CDR3 coding DNA: TGTGCCAGCAGGGGACAGGGGGCAAGCAATCAGCCCCAGCATTTT. Encoded protein: CASRGQGASNQPQHF. The full variable domain, completed using reference TRBV28 and TRBJ1-5, is DVKVTQSSRYLVKRTGEKVFLECVQDMDHENMFWYRQDPGLGLRLIYFSYDVKMKEKGDIPEGYSVSREKKERFSLILESASTNQTSMYLCASRGQGASNQPQHFGDGTRLSIL.

This clonotype was observed many times. The rearrangement links TRBV4-1 to TRBJ2-4, with D perhaps matching TRBD2 (6 bases). V gave up 0 bases and J gave up 8 bases, with 11 bases separating them. The germline V gene encodes CDR1 MGHRA and CDR2 YSYEKL. The length of the CDR3 is 14 residues. In nucleotides, the CDR3 is TGCGCCAGCAGCCAAGAGGGGGGTAGGGACATTCAGTACTTC. This sequence encodes CASSQEGGRDIQYF.

This clonotype was seen more than once but under ten times. The chain links TRBV5-1 to TRBJ1-1; the match to TRBD1 covers 8 bases. After removal of 3 bases from V and 0 bases from J, the junction contained 10 bases not matched to a gene. The CDR3 length is 17 residues. Per germline, CDR1 SGHRS and CDR2 YFSETQ. The CDR3 region has the DNA TGCGCCAGCAGCTCCCGACAGGGGAAATATATGAACACTGAAGCTTTCTTT. It translates to CASSSRQGKYMNTEAFF.

This clonotype has at least ten counts. The chain joins TRBV9 to TRBJ1-1; D is uncertain. V dropped 0 bases and J dropped 4 bases, with 13 bases sitting between them. CDR1 and CDR2 from the germline V gene are SGDLS and YYNGEE. The CDR3 is made up of 15 amino acids. CDR3 amino acids: CASSVAPTTSTEAFF. CDR3 in DNA: TGTGCCAGCAGCGTAGCACCCACCACGAGCACTGAAGCTTTCTTT.